This T cell receptor beta chain derives from a study of blood T cell repertoires in COVID-19. As processed by the authors: Using reference gene primer amplification, nucleated cell counts were estimated. Clones were read by immunoSEQ multiplex PCR, and TCRdb kept only the in-frame ones, dropping some. Clonal size and the V and J genes are those of that table, whereas D and trimming came from the DNA. The profile covers about 130,000 clones, with around 89% appearing a single time and roughly 18% taken by the ten largest. This CDR3 comprises 15 residues. With 6 bases clipped from V and 6 bases from J, the junction kept 8 bases outside the gene matches. CDR1 is MNHEY and CDR2 is SMNVEV in the germline V gene (reference sequence).

This receptor was obtained from a man in his fifties with active or convalescent COVID-19. This chain uses TRBV27 with TRBJ2-2; 9 bases are shared with TRBD2. Sequenced material: peripheral blood. The CDR3 protein is CASSRLAGAAGELFF. The DNA of the CDR3 is TGTGCCAGCAGCAGATTAGCGGGAGCCGCCGGGGAGCTGTTTTTT.